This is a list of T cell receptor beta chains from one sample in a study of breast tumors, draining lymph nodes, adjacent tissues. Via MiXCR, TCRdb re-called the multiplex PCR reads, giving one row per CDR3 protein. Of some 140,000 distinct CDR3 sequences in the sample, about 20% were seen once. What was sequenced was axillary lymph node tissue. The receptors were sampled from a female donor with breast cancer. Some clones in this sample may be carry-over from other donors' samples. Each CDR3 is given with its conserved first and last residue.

cdr3_aa: CATGGGRAGEQFF; j_call: TRBJ2-1; v_call: TRBV15
cdr3_aa: CAISEGSSGSYEQYF; j_call: TRBJ2-7; v_call: TRBV10-3
cdr3_aa: CASSFSPGQGWEETQYF; j_call: TRBJ2-5; v_call: TRBV28
cdr3_aa: CASSVDWTDTQYF; j_call: TRBJ2-3; v_call: TRBV6-1
cdr3_aa: CASSLAGTRGPYNEQFF; j_call: TRBJ2-1; v_call: TRBV11-2
cdr3_aa: CASSYSPGAPPDEQYF; j_call: TRBJ2-7; v_call: TRBV6-5
cdr3_aa: CAIRPGQEVDTQYF; j_call: TRBJ2-3; v_call: TRBV10-3
cdr3_aa: CASSPSGLAFGQYF; j_call: TRBJ2-7; v_call: TRBV10-1
cdr3_aa: CASSKTGTYGYTF; j_call: TRBJ1-2; v_call: TRBV6-5
cdr3_aa: CASSSPGYNEQFF; j_call: TRBJ2-1; v_call: TRBV25-1
cdr3_aa: CASSLRQGASDTQYF; j_call: TRBJ2-3; v_call: TRBV5-1
cdr3_aa: CASSSPGLAGGFDTQYF; j_call: TRBJ2-3; v_call: TRBV19
cdr3_aa: CASTPRAGPYNEQFF; j_call: TRBJ2-1; v_call: TRBV6-1
cdr3_aa: CASRFNKYEQYF; j_call: TRBJ2-7; v_call: TRBV27
cdr3_aa: CASSQGRWGLSSGANVLTF; j_call: TRBJ2-6; v_call: TRBV3-1
cdr3_aa: CASSSGRGYNEQFF; j_call: TRBJ2-1; v_call: TRBV6-2/TRBV6-3
cdr3_aa: CASSSIPPTIYEQYF; j_call: TRBJ2-7; v_call: TRBV27
cdr3_aa: CASSPGQGPYEQYF; j_call: TRBJ2-7; v_call: TRBV27
cdr3_aa: CSARDTLGGAGGPHRSYNEQFF; j_call: TRBJ2-1; v_call: TRBV20-1
cdr3_aa: CASTTSGGGAYNEQFF; j_call: TRBJ2-1; v_call: TRBV28
cdr3_aa: CASSLDLAAYGYTF; j_call: TRBJ1-2; v_call: TRBV7-9
cdr3_aa: CASSLVAGGYNEQFF; j_call: TRBJ2-1; v_call: TRBV5-1
cdr3_aa: CASNSAEGQGLSNQPQHF; j_call: TRBJ1-5; v_call: TRBV19
cdr3_aa: CASSAGAENEQFF; j_call: TRBJ2-1; v_call: TRBV6-1